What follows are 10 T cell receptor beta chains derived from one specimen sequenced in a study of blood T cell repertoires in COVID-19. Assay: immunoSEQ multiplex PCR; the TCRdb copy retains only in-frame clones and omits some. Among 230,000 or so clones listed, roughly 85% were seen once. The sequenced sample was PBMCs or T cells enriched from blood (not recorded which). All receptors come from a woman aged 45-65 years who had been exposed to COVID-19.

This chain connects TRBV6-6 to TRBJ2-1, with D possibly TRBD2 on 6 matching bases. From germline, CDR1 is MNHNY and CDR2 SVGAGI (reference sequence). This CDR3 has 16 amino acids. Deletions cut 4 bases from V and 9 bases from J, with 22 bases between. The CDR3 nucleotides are TGTGCCAGCAGTTTAACGGCGGGGCGGCCGTCCGGTGAGCAGTTCTTC. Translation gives CASSLTAGRPSGEQFF.

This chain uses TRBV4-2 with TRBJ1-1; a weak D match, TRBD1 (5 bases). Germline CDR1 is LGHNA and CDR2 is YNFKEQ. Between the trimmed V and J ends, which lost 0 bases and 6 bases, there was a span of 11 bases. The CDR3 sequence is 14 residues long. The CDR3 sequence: CASSQDGGGAEAFF. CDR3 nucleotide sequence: TGTGCCAGCAGCCAAGATGGGGGGGGAGCTGAAGCTTTCTTT.

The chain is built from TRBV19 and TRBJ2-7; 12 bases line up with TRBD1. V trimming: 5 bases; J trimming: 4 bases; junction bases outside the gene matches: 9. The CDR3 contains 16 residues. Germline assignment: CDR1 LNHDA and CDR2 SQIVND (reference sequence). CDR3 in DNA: TGTGCCAGTAGTGCTCATCCGGGACAGGGGGCGTACGAGCAGTACTTC. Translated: CASSAHPGQGAYEQYF. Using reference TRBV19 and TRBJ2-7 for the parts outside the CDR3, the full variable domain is DGGITQSPKYLFRKEGQNVTLSCEQNLNHDAMYWYRQDPGQGLRLIYYSQIVNDFQKGDIAEGYSVSREKKESFPLTVTSAQKNPTAFYLCASSAHPGQGAYEQYFGPGTRLTVT.

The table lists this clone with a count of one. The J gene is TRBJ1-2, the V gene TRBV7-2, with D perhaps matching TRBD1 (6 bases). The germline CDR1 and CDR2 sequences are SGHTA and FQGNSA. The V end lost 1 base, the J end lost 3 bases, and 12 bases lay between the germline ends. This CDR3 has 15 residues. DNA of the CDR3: TGTGCCAGCAGCTTAGTAACGGGGGGCGACTATGGCTACACCTTC. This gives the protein CASSLVTGGDYGYTF.

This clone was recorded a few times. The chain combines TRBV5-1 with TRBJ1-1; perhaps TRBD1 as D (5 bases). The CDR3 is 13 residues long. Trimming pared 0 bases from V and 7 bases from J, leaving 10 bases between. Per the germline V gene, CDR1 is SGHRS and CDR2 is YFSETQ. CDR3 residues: CASSLEGLFEAFF. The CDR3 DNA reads TGCGCCAGCAGCTTGGAGGGGCTGTTTGAAGCTTTCTTT.

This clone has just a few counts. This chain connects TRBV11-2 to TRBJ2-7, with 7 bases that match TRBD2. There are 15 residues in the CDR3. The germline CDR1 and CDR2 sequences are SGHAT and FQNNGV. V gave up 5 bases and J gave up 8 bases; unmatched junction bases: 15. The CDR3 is CASSRRGDSTVKQYF. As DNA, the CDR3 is TGTGCCAGCAGCCGACGGGGGGATTCCACGGTAAAGCAGTACTTC.

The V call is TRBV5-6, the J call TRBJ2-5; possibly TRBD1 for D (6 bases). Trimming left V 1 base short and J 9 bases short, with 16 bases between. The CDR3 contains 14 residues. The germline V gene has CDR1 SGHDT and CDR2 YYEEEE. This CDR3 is CASSLFSSPGAQYF. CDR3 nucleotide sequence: TGTGCCAGCAGCTTGTTTTCTAGCCCAGGGGCCCAGTACTTC. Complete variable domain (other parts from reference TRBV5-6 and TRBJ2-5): DAGVTQSPTHLIKTRGQQVTLRCSPKSGHDTVSWYQQALGQGPQFIFQYYEEEERQRGNFPDRFSGHQFPNYSSELNVNALLLGDSALYLCASSLFSSPGAQYFGPGTRLLVL.

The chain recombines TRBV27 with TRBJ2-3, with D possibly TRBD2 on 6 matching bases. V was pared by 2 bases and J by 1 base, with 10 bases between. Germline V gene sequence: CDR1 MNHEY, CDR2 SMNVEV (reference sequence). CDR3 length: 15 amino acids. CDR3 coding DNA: TGTGCCAGCAGTTTACTGGGCGGGGGCACAGATACGCAGTATTTT. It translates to CASSLLGGGTDTQYF.

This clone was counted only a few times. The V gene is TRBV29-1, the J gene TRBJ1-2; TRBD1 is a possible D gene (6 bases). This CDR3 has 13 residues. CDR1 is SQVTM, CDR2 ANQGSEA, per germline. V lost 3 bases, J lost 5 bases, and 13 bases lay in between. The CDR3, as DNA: TGCAGCGTTGACCCCAGGGGTGGATATGGCTACACCTTC. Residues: CSVDPRGGYGYTF.

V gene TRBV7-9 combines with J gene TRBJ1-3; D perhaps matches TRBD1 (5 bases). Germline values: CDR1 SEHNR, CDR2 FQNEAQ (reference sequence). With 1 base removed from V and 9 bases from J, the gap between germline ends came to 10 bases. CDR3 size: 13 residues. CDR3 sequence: CASSLGSGGTIYF. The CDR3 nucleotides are TGTGCCAGCAGCTTAGGATCCGGGGGCACCATATATTTT.